Listed here are 5 T cell receptor beta chains from one sample, sequenced in a study of a mutant IDH1 vaccine in newly diagnosed glioma. TCRdb's copy holds only in-frame clones and misses some; the assay was immunoSEQ multiplex PCR. Seen here are approximately 12,000 clones, roughly four fifths observed once, and the top ten hold approximately 18%. Time point noted: week 47, end of study. A 20-mer mutant IDH1 peptide at 300 ug was injected subcutaneously with topical imiquimod. Their antigen targets remain unknown. Sequenced material: PBMCs, taken from a glioma patient whose treatment included an IDH1 peptide vaccine. The source of these receptors is a young man with glioma.

The chain carries TRBV30 and TRBJ1-2; TRBD1 agrees at 8 bases. Germline CDR1 GTSNPN, CDR2 SVGIG (reference sequence). Trimming at V came to 3 bases and at J to 8 bases, leaving 14 bases not matched to a gene. The CDR3 runs 15 residues. CDR3 loop: CAWSKVLGTGNGYTF. The DNA for the CDR3 is TGTGCCTGGAGCAAAGTCCTCGGGACAGGCAACGGCTACACCTTC. Filled out from reference TRBV30 and TRBJ1-2, the complete variable domain reads SQTIHQWPATLVQPVGSPLSLECTVEGTSNPNLYWYRQAAGRGLQLLFYSVGIGQISSEVPQNLSASRPQDRQFILSSKKLLLSDSGFYLCAWSKVLGTGNGYTFGSGTRLTVV.

CDR3 protein: CASIPALGGRNTEAFF. The DNA for the CDR3 is TGTGCCAGCATCCCTGCCCTAGGGGGACGGAACACTGAAGCTTTCTTT. This sequence joins TRBV27 and TRBJ1-1; tentatively, D is TRBD1 (6 bases). Germline V gives CDR1 MNHEY, CDR2 SMNVEV (reference sequence). This CDR3 region has 16 residues. V was trimmed by 7 bases and J by 1 base, leaving 19 bases between them.

V is TRBV7-9 and J is TRBJ2-2; D gene uncertain. The CDR3 is 15 residues long. The V gene lost 5 bases and the J gene lost 3 bases, with 13 bases spanning the gap. The germline gives CDR1 SEHNR, CDR2 FQNEAQ (reference sequence). In DNA, the CDR3 is TGTGCCAGCAGCGAGCAGACAATCTACACCGGGGAGCTGTTTTTT. Amino acids: CASSEQTIYTGELFF.

The V call is TRBV30, the J call TRBJ2-7; D not certain. Trimming stripped 5 bases from V and 4 bases from J, with 18 bases between. The CDR3 is made up of 14 amino acids. The germline V gene has CDR1 GTSNPN and CDR2 SVGIG (reference sequence). The CDR3 sequence is CAWSNPLDGYEQYF. CDR3 DNA: TGTGCCTGGTCTAACCCCCTGGACGGGTACGAGCAGTACTTC.

The chain employs TRBV28 and TRBJ1-2, with D possibly TRBD1 on 5 matching bases. The CDR3 is 15 residues long. Per the germline V gene, CDR1 is MDHEN and CDR2 is SYDVKM. Trimming cost V 5 bases and J 8 bases, with 21 bases left between them. CDR3 loop: CASSPSSWGSLGYTF. DNA for the CDR3: TGTGCCAGCAGTCCTTCTTCTTGGGGGTCTTTAGGCTACACCTTC.